Presented here are 3 T cell receptor beta chains from one specimen sequenced in a study of preoperative IRX-2 immunotherapy in early breast cancer. The table came from immunoSEQ multiplex PCR; TCRdb's copy has only in-frame clones and leaves some out. The top ten clones hold around 1.5% of a sample with about 38,000 clones, 75% to 85% of them seen once. Indicated treatment: preoperative locoregional IRX-2 cytokine immunotherapy. Sequenced material: lymph node tissue, taken after IRX-2 immunotherapy. The receptor source for this set is a human donor with breast cancer.

The J gene is TRBJ2-5, the V gene TRBV18, with 7 bases lining up with TRBD1. V was pared by 3 bases and J by 4 bases, with 11 bases of the junction left unmatched. CDR1 and CDR2 (germline): KGHSH, LQKENI. This CDR3 comprises 16 residues. This CDR3 reads CASSPVETRGIETQYF. CDR3 sequence (DNA): TGTGCCAGCTCACCGGTGGAGACCAGGGGGATAGAGACCCAGTACTTC.

The chain is built from TRBV1 and TRBJ1-4. TRBV1 is termed a pseudogene. This CDR3 comprises 14 residues. The CDR3 DNA reads as TGCGCCAGCAGCCGACGGGGAGGAGGTGAAAAACTGTTTTTT. Translation gives CASSRRGGGEKLFF.

The J gene is TRBJ2-1, the V gene TRBV19; 7 bases fit TRBD1. This CDR3 spans 15 amino acids. With V trimmed by 6 bases and J by 2 bases, 7 bases remained unmatched. In germline, CDR1 is LNHDA, CDR2 SQIVND (reference sequence). CDR3 bases: TGTGCCAGTAGCAAAGTGGGACAGACCTACAATGAGCAGTTCTTC. Its protein product is CASSKVGQTYNEQFF.